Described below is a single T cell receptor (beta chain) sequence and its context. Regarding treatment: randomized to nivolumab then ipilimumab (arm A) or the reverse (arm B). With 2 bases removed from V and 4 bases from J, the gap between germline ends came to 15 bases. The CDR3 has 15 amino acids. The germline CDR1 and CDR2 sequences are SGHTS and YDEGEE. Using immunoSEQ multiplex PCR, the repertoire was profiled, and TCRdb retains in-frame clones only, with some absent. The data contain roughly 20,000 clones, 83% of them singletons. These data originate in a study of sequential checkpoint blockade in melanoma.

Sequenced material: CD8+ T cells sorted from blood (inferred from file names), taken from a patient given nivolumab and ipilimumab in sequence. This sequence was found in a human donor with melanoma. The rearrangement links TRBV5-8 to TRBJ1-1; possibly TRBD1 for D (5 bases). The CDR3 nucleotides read TGTGCCAGCAGCTTACGGAGGGGTAGGGCCACTGAAGCTTTCTTT. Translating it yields CASSLRRGRATEAFF.